These 7 T cell receptor beta chains share one sample of origin, sequenced in a study of blood T cell repertoires in COVID-19. Produced via immunoSEQ multiplex PCR; TCRdb's table is partial and in-frame only. The table records 250,000 to 400,000 clones, 80% to 90% of them present only once. Sample: PBMCs or T cells enriched from blood (not recorded which). The receptors were sampled from a woman aged 30 to 39 who had recovered from COVID-19.

This chain joins TRBV18 and TRBJ1-4; 10 nucleotides align to TRBD1. This CDR3 is built from 15 residues. Germline V lookup: CDR1 KGHSH, CDR2 LQKENI. The V gene end was trimmed by 3 bases and the J gene end by 10 bases; junction bases not matched to a gene: 8. The CDR3 DNA reads TGTGCCAGCTCACCCCCCGGGACAGGGGAAGGAAAACTGTTTTTT. Its protein is CASSPPGTGEGKLFF.

The rearrangement links TRBV5-5 to TRBJ1-2; 10 bases are a match to TRBD1. The ends lost 5 bases at V and 4 bases at J; junction bases unmatched: 14. The CDR3 sequence is 17 residues long. Germline V gene lookup returns CDR1 SGHKS and CDR2 YYEKEE (reference sequence). This chain's CDR3 is CASRAGTGDLFSYGYTF. In DNA, the CDR3 is TGTGCCAGCAGGGCGGGGACAGGGGACCTTTTTAGCTATGGCTACACCTTC.

The chain is built from TRBV4-3 and TRBJ1-1; perhaps TRBD1 as D (6 bases). Germline V gene lookup returns CDR1 LGHNA and CDR2 YSLEER. This CDR3 region has 16 residues. Trimming shortened V by 0 bases and J by 2 bases, and 13 bases separated the two germline ends. The CDR3 here is CASSQDFQGINTEAFF. Written as DNA, the CDR3 is TGCGCCAGCAGCCAAGATTTCCAGGGGATTAACACTGAAGCTTTCTTT.

Only a few counts were recorded for this clone. The V call is TRBV13, the J call TRBJ2-1, with D uncertain. CDR1 and CDR2 (germline): PRHDT, FYEKMQ (reference sequence). Trimming cost V 5 bases and J 0 bases, with 11 bases left between them. This CDR3 comprises 15 residues. CDR3 sequence reads: CASSTTPSSYNEQFF. CDR3 coding DNA: TGTGCCAGCAGCACAACCCCTAGCTCCTACAATGAGCAGTTCTTC.

The rearrangement joins TRBV2 to TRBJ1-2; 7 bases are shared with TRBD1. The CDR3 has 15 residues. The trim removed 6 bases at V and 4 bases at J, leaving 11 bases unmatched. The germline CDR1 and CDR2 sequences are SNHLY and FYNNEI. CDR3 bases: TGTGCCAGCAGCCCCCGAGGGGGCGCAGCCTATGGCTACACCTTC. It yields the protein CASSPRGGAAYGYTF.

This clone was observed a single time. J is TRBJ2-7 and V is TRBV5-1; 8 bases match TRBD1. The germline gives CDR1 SGHRS, CDR2 YFSETQ. The CDR3 is 15 amino acids. V shed 4 bases and J 5 bases; nucleotides not matched to a gene: 11. CDR3 DNA sequence: TGCGCCAGCAGCCCAAACCCAGGGGGCAGGAACGAGCAGTACTTC. Its protein product is CASSPNPGGRNEQYF.

J is TRBJ1-1 and V is TRBV5-1; D ambiguous. The CDR3 is made up of 13 amino acids. V was trimmed by 3 bases and J by 1 base, leaving 7 bases between them. Germline CDR1 and CDR2: SGHRS and YFSETQ. In DNA form, the CDR3 reads TGCGCCAGCAGCTCGGAGGGGAACACTGAAGCTTTCTTT. Translating it yields CASSSEGNTEAFF.